A single sample gave rise to the 14 T cell receptor beta chains below, sequenced in a study of siplizumab effects on memory and regulatory T cells. Sequencing used immunoSEQ multiplex PCR; TCRdb keeps in-frame clones, though not all of them. The table includes about 69,000 clones, 88% detected once. The sequencing input was Tregs sorted from blood. The source is a human donor in good health.

The chain has TRBV6-5 and TRBJ2-5; D not certain. This CDR3 is built from 13 residues. Deletions cut 2 bases from V and 5 bases from J, with 9 bases between. CDR1 and CDR2 (germline): MNHEY, SVGAGI. The CDR3 sequence is CASSYLVGETQYF. The CDR3 coding sequence is TGTGCCAGCAGTTACCTAGTAGGGGAGACCCAGTACTTC.

This chain uses TRBV1 with TRBJ2-7; TRBD2, the table's D call, lacks a check against the DNA. TRBV1 is a pseudogene locus. The CDR3 is made up of 15 amino acids. Here the CDR3 DNA reads TGCACCAGCAGCCAAGCGACTAGCGGGGTCTACGAGCAGTACTTC. This translates into CTSSQATSGVYEQYF.

The chain employs TRBV11-2 and TRBJ2-5; no firm D call. The CDR3 loop spans 11 amino acids. Germline V gene data show CDR1 as SGHAT and CDR2 as FQNNGV. With 4 bases removed from V and 5 bases from J, the gap between germline ends came to 5 bases. The CDR3 protein is CASSSWETQYF. Written as DNA, the CDR3 is TGTGCCAGCAGCTCGTGGGAGACCCAGTACTTC.

V and J are TRBV7-6 and TRBJ2-6; D is ambiguous. The CDR3 extends over 13 amino acids. Germline lookup yields CDR1 SGHVS and CDR2 FNYEAQ. V was cut by 4 bases and J by 4 bases, with 5 bases left in between. CDR3 sequence (DNA): TGTGCCAGCAGCTACGGGGGGGCCAACGTCCTGACTTTC. Amino acid sequence: CASSYGGANVLTF. Together with reference TRBV7-6 and TRBJ2-6, the CDR3 gives the full variable domain: GAGVSQSPRYKVTKRGQDVALRCDPISGHVSLYWYRQALGQGPEFLTYFNYEAQQDKSGLPNDRFSAERPEGSISTLTIQRTEQRDSAMYRCASSYGGANVLTFGAGSRLTVL.

The chain combines TRBV5-6 with TRBJ2-7; the match to TRBD1 covers 7 bases. Germline V lookup: CDR1 SGHDT, CDR2 YYEEEE. Unmatched junction bases numbered 10, after V lost 4 bases and J lost 0 bases. The CDR3 covers 16 residues. The CDR3 loop is CASSPPPGDSSYEQYF. CDR3 DNA: TGTGCCAGCAGCCCCCCTCCCGGGGACAGCTCCTACGAGCAGTACTTC.

The chain couples TRBV13 to TRBJ1-2; D may be TRBD1 (6 bases). V was shortened by 0 bases and J by 8 bases, with 19 bases between the two germline ends. The CDR3 is 16 amino acids. CDR1 is PRHDT, CDR2 FYEKMQ, per germline (reference sequence). The CDR3 loop is CASSLGQAGDMRGYTF. The CDR3, as DNA: TGTGCCAGCAGCTTAGGCCAGGCAGGGGATATGAGAGGCTACACCTTC.

V gene TRBV11-1 combines with J gene TRBJ2-2, with TRBD2 matching 7 bases. The germline CDR1 and CDR2 sequences are SGHAT and FQDESV (reference sequence). The junction had 8 bases not matched to a gene; V was cut back by 3 bases and J by 1 base. The CDR3 consists of 17 residues. CDR3 sequence (DNA): TGTGCCAGCAGCTTCCGAAGGGGAGGGGTGAACACCGGGGAGCTGTTTTTT. Translation: CASSFRRGGVNTGELFF. The full variable domain, completed using reference TRBV11-1 and TRBJ2-2, is EAEVAQSPRYKITEKSQAVAFWCDPISGHATLYWYRQILGQGPELLVQFQDESVVDDSQLPKDRFSAERLKGVDSTLKIQPAELGDSAMYLCASSFRRGGVNTGELFFGEGSRLTVL.

The V and J genes are TRBV7-9 and TRBJ2-7; weak D call: TRBD1 (8 bases). Germline V gene data show CDR1 as SEHNR and CDR2 as FQNEAQ (reference sequence). V was shortened by 4 bases and J by 4 bases, with 20 bases between the two germline ends. The CDR3 length is 16 residues. CDR3 sequence: CASSSLGGDRRYEQYF. The CDR3 DNA sequence: TGTGCCAGCAGCTCATTGGGAGGGGACAGGCGTTACGAGCAGTACTTC.

The V gene is TRBV5-1, the J gene TRBJ2-5; no clear D gene. The CDR3 sequence is 14 residues long. CDR1 and CDR2 (germline): SGHRS, YFSETQ. V was cut by 0 bases and J by 1 base, with 7 bases left in between. CDR3 amino acids: CASSLGQAQETQYF. CDR3 in DNA: TGCGCCAGCAGCTTGGGGCAAGCCCAAGAGACCCAGTACTTC.

CDR3 residues: CASSSLAGVYEQYF. For the CDR3, the DNA is TGTGCCAGCAGCTCCTTAGCGGGAGTCTACGAGCAGTACTTC. This chain links TRBV11-3 with TRBJ2-7, with 9 bases fitting TRBD2. This CDR3 spans 14 amino acids. V was pared by 4 bases and J by 3 bases, with 4 bases of the junction left unmatched. Germline V gives CDR1 SGHNT, CDR2 YENEEA.

V gene TRBV2 combines with J gene TRBJ2-3; 9 bases line up with TRBD2. V lost 4 bases to trimming and J lost 6 bases; unmatched junction nucleotides: 8. Germline assignment: CDR1 SNHLY and CDR2 FYNNEI. This CDR3 spans 15 amino acids. The CDR3 sequence is CASSATSGGIDTQYF. The CDR3 bases are TGTGCCAGCAGTGCGACTAGCGGAGGTATTGATACGCAGTATTTT.

The chain has TRBV5-1 and TRBJ2-1; possibly TRBD2 for D (6 bases). Germline CDR1 and CDR2: SGHRS and YFSETQ. Trimming took off 3 bases at V and 8 bases at J, with 18 bases between the two ends. The CDR3 consists of 15 residues. CDR3 nucleotide sequence: TGCGCCAGCAGCTCCCTGGGACTCAACTCCCATGAGCAGTTCTTC. Translated, it gives CASSSLGLNSHEQFF.

This clone was picked up one time. The chain couples TRBV5-1 to TRBJ1-2; TRBD1 matches at 11 bases. CDR1 is SGHRS and CDR2 is YFSETQ in the germline V gene. V gave up 4 bases and J gave up 4 bases; unmatched junction bases: 9. The CDR3 sequence is 16 residues long. The DNA of the CDR3 is TGCGCCAGCAGCCCCGGGACAGGGGGTACTATCTATGGCTACACCTTC. As protein: CASSPGTGGTIYGYTF.

V gene TRBV9 combines with J gene TRBJ2-5, with no clear D. The CDR3 is 14 residues long. Germline lookup yields CDR1 SGDLS and CDR2 YYNGEE. Trimming pared 4 bases from V and 7 bases from J, leaving 17 bases between. The CDR3 loop is CASSQDDPLGTQYF. Here the CDR3 DNA reads TGTGCCAGCAGCCAAGACGATCCGCTTGGGACCCAGTACTTC.